Below, 30 T cell receptor beta chains from the same sample are listed, as sequenced in a study of blood T cell repertoires in COVID-19. The assay was immunoSEQ multiplex PCR, and TCRdb's table has in-frame clones only and misses some. Of about 220,000 clones in the sample, 82% were seen once. The material sequenced was PBMCs or T cells enriched from blood (not recorded which). These receptor sequences come from a woman aged 60-70 years who had recovered from COVID-19.

This chain uses TRBV14 with TRBJ1-1; D remains unclear. The CDR3 consists of 13 residues. The V end lost 0 bases, the J end lost 3 bases, and 5 bases lay between the germline ends. Germline loops: CDR1 SGHDN, CDR2 FVKESK. CDR3 coding DNA: TGTGCCAGCAGCCAAGACGGGGACACTGAAGCTTTCTTT. Its translation: CASSQDGDTEAFF.

The chain couples TRBV14 to TRBJ2-3; 7 positions match TRBD1. With V trimmed by 2 bases and J by 1 base, 3 bases remained unmatched. The CDR3 loop spans 15 amino acids. Germline V gene data show CDR1 as SGHDN and CDR2 as FVKESK. Written as DNA, the CDR3 is TGTGCCAGCAGCCAATTCGGACAGGGCACAGATACGCAGTATTTT. Its translation is CASSQFGQGTDTQYF.

This chain connects TRBV6-4 to TRBJ1-5, with D possibly matching TRBD1 (6 bases). This CDR3 is built from 14 residues. Per the germline V gene, CDR1 is MRHNA and CDR2 is SNTAGT. The germline V and J ends were trimmed by 2 bases and 2 bases, with 7 bases remaining between them. CDR3 region: CASSDGGGNQPQHF. CDR3 DNA: TGTGCCAGCAGTGACGGGGGCGGCAATCAGCCCCAGCATTTT.

V is TRBV4-3 and J is TRBJ1-1; D uncertain. The CDR3 totals 13 residues. Germline assignment: CDR1 LGHNA and CDR2 YSLEER. The V gene lost 0 bases and the J gene lost 10 bases, with 12 bases spanning the gap. As DNA, the CDR3 is TGCGCCAGCAGCCAAGATCGAGGGTTGGGAGCTTTCTTT. This encodes CASSQDRGLGAFF.

The CDR3 DNA reads TGTGCCAGCAGTGGTGACAGGGGTATTGGCACAGATACGCAGTATTTT. Translated, it gives CASSGDRGIGTDTQYF. The chain links TRBV6-1 to TRBJ2-3, with TRBD1 matching 8 bases. This CDR3 is 16 amino acids long. The ends lost 4 bases at V and 1 base at J; junction bases unmatched: 7. Germline-derived CDR1 and CDR2 are MNHNS and SASEGT.

The chain carries TRBV5-4 and TRBJ2-3; D gene ambiguous. Trimming shortened V by 1 base and J by 1 base, and 4 bases separated the two germline ends. Germline V gene data show CDR1 as SGHNT and CDR2 as YYREEE (reference sequence). CDR3 size: 13 residues. The CDR3 loop is CASSLSGTDTQYF. The CDR3 region has the DNA TGTGCCAGCAGCTTGTCTGGCACAGATACGCAGTATTTT.

DNA of the CDR3: TGTGCCAGCTCCCAGGACAGGGGGAGGTTGGGCACTGAAGCTTTCTTT. Residues: CASSQDRGRLGTEAFF. The chain joins TRBV18 to TRBJ1-1, with 10 bases identical to TRBD1. Germline CDR1 is KGHSH and CDR2 is LQKENI. Trimming removed 6 bases from V and 4 bases from J; junction bases left unmatched: 11. This CDR3 has 16 amino acids.

Only a few counts were recorded for this clone. The chain combines TRBV19 with TRBJ2-7; the D gene is possibly TRBD1 (5 bases). This CDR3 comprises 14 residues. Trimming pared 3 bases from V and 6 bases from J, leaving 15 bases between. CDR1 LNHDA and CDR2 SQIVND come from the germline V gene (reference sequence). This CDR3 is CASSIAAGQGEQYF. CDR3 in DNA: TGTGCCAGTAGTATCGCGGCAGGGCAAGGCGAGCAGTACTTC.

This clone appeared once. V and J are TRBV20-1 and TRBJ2-7; maybe TRBD2 (6 bases). The CDR3 covers 11 residues. The V end was cut by 3 bases, the J end by 9 bases, with 12 bases between. The germline gives CDR1 DFQATT, CDR2 SNEGSKA (reference sequence). The CDR3 loop reads CSASPGDVQYF. CDR3 in DNA: TGCAGTGCTAGCCCGGGGGACGTGCAGTACTTC.

V usage is TRBV5-6 and J usage is TRBJ2-5; possible D gene TRBD1, 5 bases. Per germline, CDR1 SGHDT and CDR2 YYEEEE. V lost 0 bases to trimming and J lost 6 bases, with 12 bases between them. The CDR3 has 14 amino acids. This chain's CDR3 is CASSLGQGLKTQYF. The CDR3 nucleotides are TGTGCCAGCAGCTTGGGGCAGGGTTTGAAGACCCAGTACTTC.

The rearrangement joins TRBV27 to TRBJ1-5; TRBD1 aligns across 8 bases. Losses at the gene ends were 5 bases for V and 6 bases for J; bases not matched to a gene: 6. The CDR3 length is 14 residues. The germline V gene has CDR1 MNHEY and CDR2 SMNVEV (reference sequence). CDR3 region: CASSKRQGSQPQHF. Written as DNA, the CDR3 is TGTGCCAGCAGTAAGAGACAGGGGAGTCAGCCCCAGCATTTT.

This clone was seen a handful of times. The chain has TRBV13 and TRBJ2-2, with D perhaps matching TRBD1 (6 bases). Germline V lookup: CDR1 PRHDT, CDR2 FYEKMQ (reference sequence). V lost 0 bases and J lost 2, with 16 bases in between. The CDR3 loop spans 18 amino acids. CDR3 coding DNA: TGTGCCAGCAGCTTAGGCCTTTATGAGACAGGAAACACCGGGGAGCTGTTTTTT. It translates to CASSLGLYETGNTGELFF.

V gene TRBV10-3 combines with J gene TRBJ2-1, with D possibly matching TRBD2 (5 bases). This CDR3 has 12 residues. Germline assignment: CDR1 ENHRY and CDR2 SYGVKD. The ends were cut back, 11 bases at V and 0 bases at J, with 8 bases in the middle. In DNA form, the CDR3 reads TGTGCCCTTGGAGGCTCCTACAATGAGCAGTTCTTC. This sequence encodes CALGGSYNEQFF.

This clone occurred once. The rearrangement uses TRBV12-3 or TRBV12-4 and TRBJ2-7; a possible D gene is TRBD2 (5 bases). The CDR3 has 13 residues. V was cut by 5 bases and J by 1 base, with 9 bases left in between. CDR3: CASSHGESYEQYF. CDR3 DNA: TGTGCCAGCAGTCATGGGGAGTCCTACGAGCAGTACTTC.

Concerning this clone itself: This same CDR3 is encoded by further DNA sequences in the sample. The gene calls are TRBV5-1 and TRBJ1-5; possibly TRBD1 for D (5 bases). Between the trimmed V and J ends, which lost 0 bases and 4 bases, there was a span of 8 bases. Per the germline V gene, CDR1 is SGHRS and CDR2 is YFSETQ. This CDR3 comprises 14 residues. CDR3 amino acids: CASSLDGGNQPQHF. In nucleotides, the CDR3 is TGCGCCAGCAGCTTGGACGGGGGAAATCAGCCCCAGCATTTT.

This sequence joins TRBV18 and TRBJ2-7; tentative D call: TRBD2 (6 bases). CDR3 length: 16 residues. Per germline, CDR1 KGHSH and CDR2 LQKENI. The V and J ends lost 3 bases and 5 bases respectively, with 20 bases between them. This chain's CDR3 is CASSPAGSRGTDEQYF. As DNA, the CDR3 is TGTGCCAGCTCACCCGCCGGGTCCCGCGGGACGGACGAGCAGTACTTC.

J is TRBJ1-3 and V is TRBV5-6, with 8 bases identical to TRBD1. J gave up 0 bases and V 3 bases, and 8 bases lay outside the gene matches. The CDR3 spans 17 residues. Germline V CDR1 and CDR2: SGHDT, YYEEEE. The CDR3 sequence is CASSWGTGSFSGNTIYF. CDR3 coding DNA: TGTGCCAGCAGCTGGGGGACAGGATCTTTCTCTGGAAACACCATATATTTT.

The V gene is TRBV5-5, the J gene TRBJ2-1, with TRBD2 matching 16 bases. The CDR3 has 18 amino acids. J lost 4 bases, V lost 1 base, and 5 bases had no gene match. Germline V lookup: CDR1 SGHKS, CDR2 YYEKEE (reference sequence). The CDR3 nucleotides are TGTGCCAGCAGCTTGACATCGGGACTAGCGGGAGGGTACAATGAGCAGTTCTTC. The encoded protein is CASSLTSGLAGGYNEQFF.

The chain employs TRBV5-1 and TRBJ1-4; unclear D gene. Trimming pared 5 bases from V and 2 bases from J, leaving 10 bases between. This CDR3 spans 14 amino acids. The germline CDR1 and CDR2 sequences are SGHRS and YFSETQ. The CDR3 DNA is TGCGCCAGCAGTAGGGAGGGCACTAATGAAAAACTGTTTTTT. Encoded protein: CASSREGTNEKLFF.

The chain has TRBV5-4 and TRBJ1-3; TRBD1 is a possible D gene (5 bases). The CDR3 sequence is 15 residues long. From germline, CDR1 is SGHNT and CDR2 YYREEE (reference sequence). Trimming shortened V by 5 bases and J by 0 bases, and 12 bases separated the two germline ends. Here the CDR3 DNA reads TGTGCCAGCAGTCGAGGCGACAGCTCTGGAAACACCATATATTTT. Its protein is CASSRGDSSGNTIYF.

The chain carries TRBV7-9 and TRBJ2-5; 7 bases align to TRBD1. CDR3 length equals 16 residues. Germline CDR1 and CDR2: SEHNR and FQNEAQ (reference sequence). V shed 5 bases and J 2 bases; nucleotides not matched to a gene: 11. The CDR3 DNA reads as TGTGCCAGCAGCCAAGGGGGCGCTAGCCTTCAAGAGACCCAGTACTTC. Translated: CASSQGGASLQETQYF.

This chain uses TRBV5-1 with TRBJ2-7; possible D gene TRBD2, 6 bases. The CDR3 covers 16 residues. Germline V CDR1 and CDR2: SGHRS, YFSETQ. V was shortened by 5 bases and J by 2 bases, with 20 bases between the two germline ends. CDR3: CASSSFSVAETYEQYF. The CDR3 DNA reads TGCGCCAGCAGTTCTTTCTCGGTAGCGGAGACCTACGAGCAGTACTTC.

The chain combines TRBV5-1 with TRBJ2-1; the match to TRBD1 covers 11 bases. With 3 bases clipped from V and 9 bases from J, the junction kept 8 bases outside the gene matches. The CDR3 has 15 residues. Germline V gives CDR1 SGHRS, CDR2 YFSETQ. CDR3 in amino acids: CASSSGQGDSVEQFF. The CDR3 DNA reads TGCGCCAGCAGCTCGGGACAGGGGGATAGTGTTGAGCAGTTCTTC.

The CDR3 protein is CASSRMGAYGYTF. The CDR3 nucleotides are TGCGCCAGCAGCCGGATGGGGGCCTATGGCTACACCTTC. The chain employs TRBV5-1 and TRBJ1-2, with D possibly being TRBD1 (6 bases). This CDR3 is built from 13 residues. V dropped 4 bases and J dropped 4 bases, with 11 bases sitting between them. CDR1 is SGHRS and CDR2 is YFSETQ in the germline V gene.

The chain combines TRBV7-7 with TRBJ2-7, with D possibly TRBD2 on 5 matching bases. V was shortened by 2 bases and J by 6 bases, with 11 bases between the two germline ends. The CDR3 length is 13 residues. Germline CDR1 reads SSHAT; CDR2 reads FNYEAQ (reference sequence). The CDR3 DNA follows: TGTGCCAGCAGCTTAAGGGTAAGCGGCGAGCAGTACTTC. It is translated as CASSLRVSGEQYF.

The CDR3 bases are TGTGCCAGCAGTGTGACAGGGGATGGCTACACCTTC. It translates to CASSVTGDGYTF. The chain is built from TRBV2 and TRBJ1-2; TRBD1 matches at 8 bases. This CDR3 comprises 12 residues. V lost 4 bases and J lost 6; bases outside the gene matches: 1. From germline, CDR1 is SNHLY and CDR2 FYNNEI.

The chain has TRBV18 and TRBJ2-7; TRBD1 matches at 8 bases. The CDR3 consists of 14 residues. After removal of 1 base from V and 4 bases from J, the junction contained 3 bases not matched to a gene. Germline V gene data show CDR1 as KGHSH and CDR2 as LQKENI. Here the CDR3 DNA reads TGTGCCAGCTCACCACAACGGACAGGGTACGAGCAGTACTTC. Protein sequence: CASSPQRTGYEQYF.

The V gene is TRBV10-3, the J gene TRBJ2-5; D not resolved. Trimming cost V 10 bases and J 2 bases, with 17 bases left between them. Looked up from germline, CDR1 is ENHRY and CDR2 is SYGVKD. This CDR3 has 14 residues. The CDR3 protein is CATSSATEQETQYF. The DNA for the CDR3 is TGTGCCACCTCCTCAGCAACAGAGCAAGAGACCCAGTACTTC.

This clone was detected a few times. This chain joins TRBV7-2 and TRBJ2-4, with 8 positions matching TRBD2. The CDR3 is made up of 15 amino acids. Germline V gene sequence: CDR1 SGHTA, CDR2 FQGNSA. V was clipped by 5 bases and J by 6 bases; unmatched bases: 9. CDR3 protein: CASSLGRTSRNIQYF. The CDR3 DNA is TGTGCCAGCAGCCTTGGCCGGACTAGCAGAAACATTCAGTACTTC.

V usage is TRBV19 and J usage is TRBJ2-7; 7 nucleotides agree with TRBD1. Losses at the gene ends were 0 bases for V and 3 bases for J; bases not matched to a gene: 2. Germline V gene sequence: CDR1 LNHDA, CDR2 SQIVND (reference sequence). This CDR3 has 14 amino acids. The CDR3 region has the DNA TGTGCCAGTAGTATAGAGGCAGGGGGCTACGAGCAGTACTTC. It codes for CASSIEAGGYEQYF.